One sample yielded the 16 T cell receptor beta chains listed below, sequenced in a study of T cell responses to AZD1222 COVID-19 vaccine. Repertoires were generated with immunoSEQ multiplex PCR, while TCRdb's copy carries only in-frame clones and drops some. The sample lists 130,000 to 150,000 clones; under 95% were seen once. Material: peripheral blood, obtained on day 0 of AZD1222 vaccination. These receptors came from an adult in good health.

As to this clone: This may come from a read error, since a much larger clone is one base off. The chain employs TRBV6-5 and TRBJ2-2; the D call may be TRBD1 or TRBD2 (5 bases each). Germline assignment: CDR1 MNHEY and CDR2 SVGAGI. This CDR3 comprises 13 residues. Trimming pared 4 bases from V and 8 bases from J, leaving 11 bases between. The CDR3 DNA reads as TGTGCCAGCAGTTCCGGGGCGGTAGGGGAGCTGTTTTTT. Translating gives CASSSGAVGELFF.

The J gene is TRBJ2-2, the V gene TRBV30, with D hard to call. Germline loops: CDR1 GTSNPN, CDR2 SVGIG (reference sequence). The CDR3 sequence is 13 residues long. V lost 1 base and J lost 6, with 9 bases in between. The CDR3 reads CAWSAFSAGELFF. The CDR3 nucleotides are TGTGCCTGGAGTGCTTTCTCGGCCGGGGAGCTGTTTTTT.

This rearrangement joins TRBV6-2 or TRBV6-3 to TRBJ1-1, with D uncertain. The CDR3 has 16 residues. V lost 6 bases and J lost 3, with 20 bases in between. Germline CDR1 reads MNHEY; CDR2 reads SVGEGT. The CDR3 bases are TGTGCCAGCAGCCCCCCGCTTACGAGGGTTGACACTGAAGCTTTCTTT. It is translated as CASSPPLTRVDTEAFF.

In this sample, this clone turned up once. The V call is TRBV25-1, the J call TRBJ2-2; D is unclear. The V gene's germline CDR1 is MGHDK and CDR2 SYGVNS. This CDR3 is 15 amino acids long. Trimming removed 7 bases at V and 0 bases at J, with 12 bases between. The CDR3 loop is CASTDPRTNTGELFF. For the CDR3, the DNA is TGTGCCAGCACCGATCCCAGGACGAACACCGGGGAGCTGTTTTTT.

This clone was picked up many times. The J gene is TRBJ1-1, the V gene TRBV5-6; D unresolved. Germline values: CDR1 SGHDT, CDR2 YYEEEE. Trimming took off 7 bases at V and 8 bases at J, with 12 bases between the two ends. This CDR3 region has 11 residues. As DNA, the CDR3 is TGTGCCAGCGAGTACAGAGGGGAAGCTTTCTTT. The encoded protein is CASEYRGEAFF.

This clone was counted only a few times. CDR3 sequence (DNA): TGCGCCAGCAGCCAAAGCCCGACAGGTCCCTTGGGTGAAAAACTGTTTTTT. It specifies CASSQSPTGPLGEKLFF. This rearrangement joins TRBV4-3 to TRBJ1-4; D possibly corresponds to TRBD1 (6 bases). Germline V gene lookup returns CDR1 LGHNA and CDR2 YSLEER. The V end was cut by 2 bases, the J end by 7 bases, with 20 bases between. The CDR3 has 17 residues.

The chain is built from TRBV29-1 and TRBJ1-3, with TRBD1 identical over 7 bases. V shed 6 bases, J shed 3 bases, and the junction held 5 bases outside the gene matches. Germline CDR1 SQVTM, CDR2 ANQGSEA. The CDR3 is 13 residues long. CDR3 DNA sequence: TGCAGCGTCGGGACAGACAGTGGAAACACCATATATTTT. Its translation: CSVGTDSGNTIYF.

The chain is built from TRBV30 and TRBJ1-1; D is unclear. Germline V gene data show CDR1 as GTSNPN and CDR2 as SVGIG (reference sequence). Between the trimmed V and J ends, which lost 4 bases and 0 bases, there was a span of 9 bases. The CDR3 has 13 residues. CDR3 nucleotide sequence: TGTGCCTGGAAGCCGTCTCTGAACACTGAAGCTTTCTTT. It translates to CAWKPSLNTEAFF.

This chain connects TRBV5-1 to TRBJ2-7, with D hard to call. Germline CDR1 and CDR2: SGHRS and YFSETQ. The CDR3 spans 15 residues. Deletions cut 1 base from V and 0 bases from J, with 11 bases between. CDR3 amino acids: CASSLTRAHSYEQYF. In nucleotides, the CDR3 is TGCGCCAGCAGCTTGACAAGGGCTCACTCCTACGAGCAGTACTTC.

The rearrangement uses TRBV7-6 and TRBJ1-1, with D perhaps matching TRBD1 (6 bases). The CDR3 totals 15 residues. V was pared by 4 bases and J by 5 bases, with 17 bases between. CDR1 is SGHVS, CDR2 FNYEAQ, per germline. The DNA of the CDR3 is TGTGCCAGCAGCTACATCGTGGGGGCGGATACTGAAGCTTTCTTT. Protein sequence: CASSYIVGADTEAFF.

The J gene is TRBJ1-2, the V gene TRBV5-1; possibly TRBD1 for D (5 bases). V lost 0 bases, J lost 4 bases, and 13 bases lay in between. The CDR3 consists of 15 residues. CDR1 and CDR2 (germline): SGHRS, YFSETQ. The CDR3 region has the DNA TGCGCCAGCAGCTTGGGGGACCGTCGAGCCTATGGCTACACCTTC. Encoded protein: CASSLGDRRAYGYTF.

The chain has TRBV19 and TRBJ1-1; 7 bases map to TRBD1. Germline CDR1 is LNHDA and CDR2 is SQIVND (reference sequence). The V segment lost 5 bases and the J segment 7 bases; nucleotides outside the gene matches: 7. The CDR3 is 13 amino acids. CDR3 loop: CASSFNRDSEAFF. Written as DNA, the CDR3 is TGTGCCAGTAGTTTTAACAGGGACAGTGAAGCTTTCTTT.

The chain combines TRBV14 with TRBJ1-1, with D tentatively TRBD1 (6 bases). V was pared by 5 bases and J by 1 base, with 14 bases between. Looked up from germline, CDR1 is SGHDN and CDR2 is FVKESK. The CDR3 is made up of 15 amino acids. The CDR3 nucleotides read TGTGCCAGCAGCACCTACAGGGTGAAGAACACTGAAGCTTTCTTT. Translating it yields CASSTYRVKNTEAFF.

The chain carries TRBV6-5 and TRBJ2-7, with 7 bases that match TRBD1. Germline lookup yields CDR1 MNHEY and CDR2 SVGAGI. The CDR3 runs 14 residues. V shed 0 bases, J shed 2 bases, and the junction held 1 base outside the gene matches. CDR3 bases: TGTGCCAGCAGTTACTCGGACAGGACCTACGAGCAGTACTTC. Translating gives CASSYSDRTYEQYF.

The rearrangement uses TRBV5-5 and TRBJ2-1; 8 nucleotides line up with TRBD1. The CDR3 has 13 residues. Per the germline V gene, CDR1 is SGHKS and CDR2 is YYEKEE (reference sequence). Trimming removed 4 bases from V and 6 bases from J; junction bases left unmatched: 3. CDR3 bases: TGTGCCAGCAGCCTACAGGGGGTCAATGAGCAGTTCTTC. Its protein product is CASSLQGVNEQFF. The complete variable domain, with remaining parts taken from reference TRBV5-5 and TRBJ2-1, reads DAGVTQSPTHLIKTRGQQVTLRCSPISGHKSVSWYQQVLGQGPQFIFQYYEKEERGRGNFPDRFSARQFPNYSSELNVNALLLGDSALYLCASSLQGVNEQFFGPGTRLTVL.

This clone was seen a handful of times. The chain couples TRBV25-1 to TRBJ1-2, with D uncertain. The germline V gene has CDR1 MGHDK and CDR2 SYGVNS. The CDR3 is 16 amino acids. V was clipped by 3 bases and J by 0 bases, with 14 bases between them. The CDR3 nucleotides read TGTGCCAGCAGTGACCCAACCGACAACACTAACTATGGCTACACCTTC. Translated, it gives CASSDPTDNTNYGYTF.